This passage covers 22 T cell receptor beta chains from one sample sequenced in a study of spatial heterogeneity in lung cancer. Time point given: sample taken at primary tumor resection. Unsorted tumor, nontumor lung tissue or cryopreserved PBMC supplied the whole RNA. From the 5' RACE reads, TCRdb called clonotypes with MiXCR, one entry per CDR3 protein. This sample carries tens of thousands of distinct CDR3 sequences, 6% to 8% of them seen once, and the ten largest clones take 25% to 35%. Sequences were derived from PBMCs, sampled at surgery. Receptors originate from a male donor with early-stage non-small cell lung cancer.

This clonotype occurred a few times. The chain employs TRBV20-1 and TRBJ2-7; no definite D call. The germline CDR1 and CDR2 sequences are DFQATT and SNEGSKA (reference sequence). Trimming stripped 2 bases from V and 2 bases from J, with 13 bases between. The CDR3 has 14 amino acids. Written as DNA, the CDR3 is TGCAGTGCTAGACTGGCCATCCCGCCCTACGAGCAGTACTTC. As protein: CSARLAIPPYEQYF.

This clonotype was observed at least ten times. V gene TRBV12-3 or TRBV12-4 combines with J gene TRBJ1-2, with TRBD1 matching 7 bases. V trimming: 5 bases; J trimming: 4 bases; junction bases outside the gene matches: 13. The CDR3 covers 16 residues. The CDR3 DNA sequence: TGTGCCAGCAGTGACTTTATCTCAGGGGGTCTCTATGGCTACACCTTC. Its translation is CASSDFISGGLYGYTF.

Only a few counts were recorded for this clonotype. The chain employs TRBV20-1 and TRBJ2-7, with TRBD1 matching over 11 bases. V lost 6 bases, J lost 4 bases, and 11 bases stayed unmatched. Per the germline V gene, CDR1 is DFQATT and CDR2 is SNEGSKA (reference sequence). The length of the CDR3 is 15 residues. CDR3 sequence: CSADGTGGVGYEQYF. CDR3 nucleotide sequence: TGCAGTGCGGACGGGACAGGGGGAGTGGGGTACGAGCAGTACTTC.

V and J are TRBV6-5 and TRBJ2-1; D is undetermined. Trimming pared 6 bases from V and 5 bases from J, leaving 11 bases between. Germline assignment: CDR1 MNHEY and CDR2 SVGAGI. This CDR3 comprises 13 residues. In DNA form, the CDR3 reads TGTGCCAGCAGCTCACCTACGAACAATGAGCAGTTCTTC. Amino acid sequence: CASSSPTNNEQFF.

There are a few counts of this clonotype. The rearrangement links TRBV6-5 to TRBJ2-6; 7 bases line up with TRBD1. Germline V gives CDR1 MNHEY, CDR2 SVGAGI. The CDR3 contains 14 residues. V was pared by 6 bases and J by 2 bases, with 1 base of the junction left unmatched. The CDR3 DNA reads as TGTGCCAGCAGAGGGGGCCCTGGGGCCAACGTCCTGACTTTC. It encodes CASRGGPGANVLTF.

This clonotype was seen ten or more times. This chain joins TRBV7-9 and TRBJ2-2; a weak D match, TRBD2 (6 bases). Trimming left V 3 bases short and J 5 bases short, with 13 bases between. Germline CDR1 and CDR2: SEHNR and FQNEAQ (reference sequence). The CDR3 sequence is 15 residues long. CDR3: CASSFFRGRTGELFF. Here the CDR3 DNA reads TGTGCCAGCAGCTTTTTTCGGGGGAGGACCGGGGAGCTGTTTTTT.

This clonotype was seen at least ten times. The rearrangement uses TRBV6-4 and TRBJ1-2; D ambiguous. CDR3 length: 13 residues. Germline V gene sequence: CDR1 MRHNA, CDR2 SNTAGT. Trimming cost V 4 bases and J 3 bases, with 9 bases left between them. CDR3 sequence (DNA): TGTGCCAGCAGTGTTTCACCAGACTATGGCTACACCTTC. Translating it yields CASSVSPDYGYTF.

The chain is built from TRBV7-9 and TRBJ1-2; TRBD1 is a possible D gene (5 bases). Germline loops: CDR1 SEHNR, CDR2 FQNEAQ (reference sequence). Deletions cut 1 base from V and 4 bases from J, with 10 bases between. This CDR3 is 14 amino acids long. Here the CDR3 reads CASSLGQGTYGYTF. CDR3 nucleotides: TGTGCCAGCAGCTTAGGCCAGGGAACCTATGGCTACACCTTC.

In this sample, this clonotype turned up many times. In DNA, the CDR3 is TGTGCCAGCAGTGACTCAGTCTCTAGCTCTGGGGCCAACGTCCTGACTTTC. The encoded protein is CASSDSVSSSGANVLTF. The chain links TRBV6-4 to TRBJ2-6; D remains unclear. The CDR3 has 17 residues. The germline CDR1 and CDR2 sequences are MRHNA and SNTAGT. With 0 bases removed from V and 0 bases from J, the gap between germline ends came to 9 bases.

Ten or more counts support this clonotype. A read error may account for a junction end that differs from germline. V gene TRBV7-7 combines with J gene TRBJ2-7; possible D gene TRBD2, 5 bases. This CDR3 comprises 13 residues. From germline, CDR1 is SSHAT and CDR2 FNYEAQ (reference sequence). CDR3 nucleotide sequence: TGTGCTAGCAGCTTATCCACCTCGGGGGAGCAGTACTTC. Translation gives CASSLSTSGEQYF.

Many counts were recorded for this clonotype. This rearrangement joins TRBV25-1 to TRBJ2-5, with D unresolved. From germline, CDR1 is MGHDK and CDR2 SYGVNS. The CDR3 totals 9 residues. The ends were cut back, 9 bases at V and 5 bases at J, with 4 bases in the middle. Here the CDR3 DNA reads TGTGCCAGGGGGGAGACCCAGTACTTC. It is translated as CARGETQYF.

The sample holds many counts of this clonotype. The CDR3 DNA is TGTGCCAGCAGCTTAGGGCGGGACGAGCAGTTCTTC. It translates to CASSLGRDEQFF. The chain joins TRBV7-2 to TRBJ2-1, with D maybe TRBD2 (6 bases). Germline CDR1 and CDR2: SGHTA and FQGNSA. Trimming pared 1 base from V and 10 bases from J, leaving 8 bases between. The length of the CDR3 is 12 residues.

V and J are TRBV20-1 and TRBJ1-5; possibly TRBD1 for D (5 bases). Germline V gene sequence: CDR1 DFQATT, CDR2 SNEGSKA (reference sequence). The CDR3 spans 13 residues. The germline V and J ends were trimmed by 0 bases and 6 bases, with 9 bases remaining between them. CDR3: CSARDQGSQPQHF. The CDR3 DNA is TGCAGTGCTAGAGATCAGGGATCTCAGCCCCAGCATTTT.

This clonotype was detected ten times or more. The CDR3 is CASSSGPPFKFF. CDR3 nucleotides: TGTGCCAGCAGCTCCGGACCCCCCTTTAAGTTCTTC. V is TRBV7-2 and J is TRBJ2-1; D gene uncertain. Germline V gene data show CDR1 as SGHTA and CDR2 as FQGNSA. Trimming stripped 4 bases from V and 14 bases from J, with 15 bases between. The CDR3 is made up of 12 amino acids.

This clonotype was observed many times. The chain uses TRBV5-1 and TRBJ2-1, with 9 positions matching TRBD1. The germline gives CDR1 SGHRS, CDR2 YFSETQ. V was pared by 2 bases and J by 2 bases, with 5 bases of the junction left unmatched. The CDR3 contains 16 residues. The CDR3 reads CASSFDGQGTYNEQFF. For the CDR3, the DNA is TGCGCCAGCAGCTTTGACGGACAGGGGACCTACAATGAGCAGTTCTTC.

The sample holds a few counts of this clonotype. V is TRBV5-1 and J is TRBJ1-2; TRBD1 matches 7 bases. The germline V gene encodes CDR1 SGHRS and CDR2 YFSETQ. V trimming: 2 bases; J trimming: 5 bases; junction bases outside the gene matches: 15. The CDR3 covers 17 residues. The CDR3 sequence: CASSLTGTASSLYGYTF. The DNA for the CDR3 is TGCGCCAGCAGCTTAACCGGGACAGCCTCTTCCTTATATGGCTACACCTTC.

This clonotype was detected ten times or more. The V call is TRBV13, the J call TRBJ2-5, with D hard to call. The CDR3 is 14 residues long. Germline V gene lookup returns CDR1 PRHDT and CDR2 FYEKMQ (reference sequence). V was trimmed by 4 bases and J by 5 bases, leaving 14 bases between them. The CDR3 here is CASSSLAMGETQYF. DNA of the CDR3: TGTGCCAGCAGCTCCTTGGCTATGGGCGAGACCCAGTACTTC.

In its sample, this clonotype was seen many times. The J gene is TRBJ1-1, the V gene TRBV7-9; D may be TRBD1 (5 bases). CDR3 size: 15 residues. CDR1 and CDR2 (germline): SEHNR, FQNEAQ (reference sequence). The V end was cut by 6 bases, the J end by 4 bases, with 18 bases between. This CDR3 reads CASRPLHQGGTEAFF. CDR3 nucleotides: TGTGCCAGCAGGCCCTTACATCAGGGAGGCACTGAAGCTTTCTTT.

This clonotype was observed at least ten times. J is TRBJ1-1 and V is TRBV12-5; no reliable D call. V lost 1 base, J lost 3 bases, and 9 bases lay in between. Germline lookup yields CDR1 LGHNT and CDR2 FRNRAP. The CDR3 spans 14 residues. CDR3 DNA sequence: TGTGCTAGTGGTTTGGAGGTCACCTACACTGAAGCTTTCTTT. Translation: CASGLEVTYTEAFF.

The table lists this clonotype with a few counts. The V gene is TRBV7-8, the J gene TRBJ2-5; possibly TRBD1 for D (5 bases). The CDR3 sequence is 14 residues long. Between the trimmed V and J ends, which lost 5 bases and 3 bases, there was a span of 13 bases. CDR1 is SGHVS and CDR2 is FQNEAQ in the germline V gene. The CDR3 DNA reads as TGTGCCAGCAGCATCCGTCCGGACAAAGAGACCCAGTACTTC. This translates into CASSIRPDKETQYF. The entire variable domain, with the rest obtained from reference TRBV7-8 and TRBJ2-5, is as follows: GAGVSQSPRYKVAKRGQDVALRCDPISGHVSLFWYQQALGQGPEFLTYFQNEAQLDKSGLPSDRFFAERPEGSVSTLKIQRTQQEDSAVYLCASSIRPDKETQYFGPGTRLLVL.

This clonotype showed up many times. The genes are TRBV3-1 and TRBJ2-1; the match to TRBD2 covers 11 bases. Germline V CDR1 and CDR2: LGHDT, YNNKEL (reference sequence). There are 16 residues in the CDR3. Trimming removed 4 bases from V and 2 bases from J; junction bases left unmatched: 4. The CDR3 coding sequence is TGTGCCAGCAGCCCGCTAGCGGGAGGCGCCTACAATGAGCAGTTCTTC. Its protein is CASSPLAGGAYNEQFF.

This clonotype was found many times. The rearrangement uses TRBV24-1 and TRBJ2-1, with a possible D match to TRBD1 (5 bases). The CDR3 covers 15 residues. Between the trimmed V and J ends, which lost 3 bases and 7 bases, there was a span of 15 bases. CDR1 KGHDR and CDR2 SFDVKD come from the germline V gene. CDR3 DNA: TGTGCCACCAGTGATAGAGCAGGGCCGGCTAATGAGCAGTTCTTC. Translation: CATSDRAGPANEQFF.